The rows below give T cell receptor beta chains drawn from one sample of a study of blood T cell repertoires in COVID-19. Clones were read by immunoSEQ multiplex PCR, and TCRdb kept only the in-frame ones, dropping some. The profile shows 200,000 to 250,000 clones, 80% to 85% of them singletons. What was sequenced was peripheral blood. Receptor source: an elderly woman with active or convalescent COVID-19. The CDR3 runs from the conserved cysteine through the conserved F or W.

CDR3 protein: CASSYHLAGRLYNEQFF
J gene: TRBJ2-1
V gene: TRBV7-2

CDR3 protein: CASSPGGREETQYF
J gene: TRBJ2-5
V gene: TRBV5-6

CDR3 protein: CASSSRGATYGYTF
J gene: TRBJ1-2
V gene: TRBV6-2/TRBV6-3

CDR3 protein: CASSLEAREYNEQFF
J gene: TRBJ2-1
V gene: TRBV5-1

CDR3 protein: CASSEVLAGGDTQYF
J gene: TRBJ2-3
V gene: TRBV13

CDR3 protein: CASSWADGSSYNEQFF
J gene: TRBJ2-1
V gene: TRBV19

CDR3 protein: CASSQVRQGDQPQHF
J gene: TRBJ1-5
V gene: TRBV4-3

CDR3 protein: CASSQTGAEANYGYTF
J gene: TRBJ1-2
V gene: TRBV4-1

CDR3 protein: CASSLGIRGETQYF
J gene: TRBJ2-5
V gene: TRBV11-2

CDR3 protein: CASSSATSGRDWGELFF
J gene: TRBJ2-2
V gene: TRBV21-1

CDR3 protein: CASSVDRNTGELFF
J gene: TRBJ2-2
V gene: TRBV9

CDR3 protein: CASKNRDSSLYGYTF
J gene: TRBJ1-2
V gene: TRBV18

CDR3 protein: CASSPRQKPYYEQYF
J gene: TRBJ2-7
V gene: TRBV14

CDR3 protein: CASSNNSGGGTDTQYF
J gene: TRBJ2-3
V gene: TRBV7-8

CDR3 protein: CASSRQTWGANVLTF
J gene: TRBJ2-6
V gene: TRBV19

CDR3 protein: CASSLGGQVVGQPQHF
J gene: TRBJ1-5
V gene: TRBV5-5

CDR3 protein: CASSYKSEGVNYGYTF
J gene: TRBJ1-2
V gene: TRBV6-2/TRBV6-3

CDR3 protein: CASSPLVSGFGVTIYF
J gene: TRBJ1-3
V gene: TRBV18

CDR3 protein: CASSLSWTGVGNTIYF
J gene: TRBJ1-3
V gene: TRBV5-1

CDR3 protein: CASSRTGLAGAHTYEQYF
J gene: TRBJ2-7
V gene: TRBV3-1/TRBV3-2

CDR3 protein: CASSLIRGVSYNEQFF
J gene: TRBJ2-1
V gene: TRBV7-8

CDR3 protein: CASSPRLNTDTQYF
J gene: TRBJ2-3
V gene: TRBV18

CDR3 protein: CASSLDLGAGVTQYF
J gene: TRBJ2-5
V gene: TRBV5-8

CDR3 protein: CASSSYGGVSGTQYF
J gene: TRBJ2-5
V gene: TRBV13

CDR3 protein: CAWSVFGGGGETQYF
J gene: TRBJ2-5
V gene: TRBV30

CDR3 protein: CATMGLAREQYF
J gene: TRBJ2-7
V gene: TRBV6-5

CDR3 protein: CATSRDSGSANQETQYF
J gene: TRBJ2-5
V gene: TRBV15

CDR3 protein: CASSLLYEQFF
J gene: TRBJ2-1
V gene: TRBV7-2

CDR3 protein: CASSLEAGQTYGYTF
J gene: TRBJ1-2
V gene: TRBV7-2